This entry describes one T cell receptor beta chain. Its antigen remains unknown. The sample originates from a study of blood T cells in healthy people across ages. Study conclusions and caveats: Unsorted PBMCs prevented conclusive naive versus antigen-experienced comparison. Significant beta diversity loss was already apparent by age about 39, declining roughly linearly.

Using a J-beta primer mix together with a sample-barcoded 5' primer, a second PCR was run for about 7 to 12 cycles. TCRdb redid the calling of the 5' RACE reads with MiXCR, one entry per CDR3 protein. The data hold 750,000 to 950,000 distinct CDR3 sequences, with about 53% observed a single time. Caucasian individuals from Russia who were healthy and aged about 6 to 95 acted as donors. This receptor was obtained from an elderly man in good health. The sequenced material came from blood.

DNA for the CDR3: TGTGCCAGCAGCCCAGCAGGTGGGCTTCTTTACGAGCAGTACTTC. Residues: CASSPAGGLLYEQYF. The J gene is TRBJ2-7, the V gene TRBV9; D unresolved. The ends were cut back, 4 bases at V and 4 bases at J, with 18 bases in the middle. This CDR3 is built from 15 residues. Per germline, CDR1 SGDLS and CDR2 YYNGEE.